The 32 T cell receptor beta chains below all came from one sample that was sequenced in a study of T cell repertoires in cytomegalovirus infection. Each CDR3 protein gets one entry after TCRdb re-called the reads with MiXCR. This table has some 590,000 distinct CDR3 sequences, around 40% appearing once. No antigen has been assigned to these receptors. Sample: cultured PBMCs, taken from culture after CMV antigen stimulation. Source of these receptors: a human donor in good health (CMV status not recorded). Some clones in this sample may be carry-over from other donors' samples.

The table lists this clonotype with a few counts. The V gene is TRBV7-8, the J gene TRBJ2-6; D is possibly TRBD1 (5 bases). This CDR3 contains 16 residues. Germline CDR1 SGHVS, CDR2 FQNEAQ. V lost 1 base and J 0 bases, leaving 7 bases between the germline ends. The CDR3 DNA reads as TGTGCCAGCAGCTTAGAACAGGTCTCTGGGGCCAACGTCCTGACTTTC. Its protein product is CASSLEQVSGANVLTF.

At least ten counts were recorded for this clonotype. V and J are TRBV7-2 and TRBJ2-1; D is undetermined. The CDR3 sequence is 15 residues long. The germline V gene has CDR1 SGHTA and CDR2 FQGNSA. The germline V and J ends were trimmed by 5 bases and 0 bases, with 11 bases remaining between them. The CDR3 reads CASSPTISSYNEQFF. The CDR3 bases are TGTGCCAGCAGCCCCACGATAAGCTCCTACAATGAGCAGTTCTTC.

This rearrangement joins TRBV7-9 to TRBJ2-1, with D possibly matching TRBD1 (6 bases). V was pared by 4 bases and J by 3 bases, with 10 bases between. This CDR3 has 14 residues. Germline V gives CDR1 SEHNR, CDR2 FQNEAQ (reference sequence). The CDR3 reads CASSSDRYYNEQFF. CDR3 coding DNA: TGTGCCAGCAGCTCCGACAGGTACTACAATGAGCAGTTCTTC.

This clonotype was counted only a few times. Germline is not matched at one junction end, which may reflect a read error. The chain recombines TRBV4-1 with TRBJ2-5; D remains unclear. Germline-derived CDR1 and CDR2 are MGHRA and YSYEKL. This CDR3 is 15 amino acids long. The CDR3 is CASSQDPTNQESQYF. CDR3 nucleotide sequence: TGCGCCAGCAGCCAAGATCCTACTAACCAAGAGTCCCAGTACTTC.

The chain uses TRBV7-8 and TRBJ2-3; tentative D call: TRBD1 (6 bases). Germline CDR1 and CDR2: SGHVS and FQNEAQ. Trimming stripped 5 bases from V and 2 bases from J, with 17 bases between. The CDR3 totals 16 residues. CDR3 DNA: TGTGCCAGCAGCGGGGTCGAGGGGGACCTCACAGATACGCAGTATTTT. It encodes CASSGVEGDLTDTQYF.

The chain employs TRBV5-4 and TRBJ1-6; D possibly corresponds to TRBD1 (5 bases). CDR1 is SGHNT and CDR2 is YYREEE in the germline V gene (reference sequence). The CDR3 loop spans 17 amino acids. Trimming took off 2 bases at V and 0 bases at J, with 12 bases between the two ends. The CDR3 bases are TGTGCCAGCAGCTTCGGGGCCAGAGCCTCCTATAATTCACCCCTCCACTTT. Protein product: CASSFGARASYNSPLHF.

This clonotype appeared once. The chain carries TRBV5-5 and TRBJ2-2; TRBD2 matches at 10 bases. The CDR3 length is 15 residues. From germline, CDR1 is SGHKS and CDR2 YYEKEE (reference sequence). The junction had 11 bases not matched to a gene; V was cut back by 4 bases and J by 11 bases. CDR3 amino acids: CASSRSLAGVEELFF. CDR3 DNA sequence: TGTGCCAGCAGCCGGTCGCTAGCGGGAGTAGAAGAGCTGTTTTTT.

Many counts were recorded for this clonotype. The J gene is TRBJ1-3, the V gene TRBV7-2; D ambiguous. The CDR3 spans 17 residues. V lost 0 bases and J lost 0, with 12 bases in between. Per the germline V gene, CDR1 is SGHTA and CDR2 is FQGNSA. The CDR3 sequence is CASSLAPTPSSGNTIYF. CDR3 in DNA: TGTGCCAGCAGCTTAGCGCCGACACCGAGCTCTGGAAACACCATATATTTT.

A single count supports this clonotype. The chain joins TRBV11-2 to TRBJ2-1; no firm D call. Germline values: CDR1 SGHAT, CDR2 FQNNGV. The CDR3 totals 11 residues. V shed 4 bases and J shed 13 bases, with 11 bases lying between them. The CDR3, as DNA: TGTGCCAGCAGCTCTACTATGGTCCAGTTCTTC. Translated: CASSSTMVQFF.

This clonotype was counted ten times or more. The V and J genes are TRBV7-2 and TRBJ2-5; 12 bases match TRBD2. The CDR3 has 16 residues. The J segment lost 5 bases and the V segment lost 4 bases, leaving 8 bases of the junction unmatched. The V gene's germline CDR1 is SGHTA and CDR2 FQGNSA. This chain's CDR3 is CASSSSTSGGDETQYF. The CDR3 nucleotides are TGTGCCAGCAGCTCTTCGACTAGCGGGGGAGACGAGACCCAGTACTTC. Complete variable domain (other parts from reference TRBV7-2 and TRBJ2-5): GAGVSQSPSNKVTEKGKDVELRCDPISGHTALYWYRQSLGQGLEFLIYFQGNSAPDKSGLPSDRFSAERTGGSVSTLTIQRTQQEDSAVYLCASSSSTSGGDETQYFGPGTRLLVL.

There are a few counts of this clonotype. The chain has TRBV20-1 and TRBJ1-5; D unresolved. Germline V gives CDR1 DFQATT, CDR2 SNEGSKA (reference sequence). V lost 0 bases, J lost 8 bases, and 14 bases lay in between. CDR3 length: 14 residues. In DNA, the CDR3 is TGCAGTGCTAGAGATCCTTTGGGGTCGGAGCCCCAGCATTTT. As protein: CSARDPLGSEPQHF.

The J gene is TRBJ2-2, the V gene TRBV11-1; D not resolved. V lost 7 bases and J 5 bases, leaving 17 bases between the germline ends. The CDR3 sequence is 15 residues long. The V gene's germline CDR1 is SGHAT and CDR2 FQDESV (reference sequence). CDR3 sequence: CASIGPEETTGELFF. For the CDR3, the DNA is TGTGCCAGCATTGGACCCGAAGAGACGACCGGGGAGCTGTTTTTT.

This clonotype was picked up a small number of times. V gene TRBV19 combines with J gene TRBJ1-1; TRBD1 agrees at 9 bases. Trimming at V came to 5 bases and at J to 3 bases, leaving 16 bases not matched to a gene. Germline CDR1 LNHDA, CDR2 SQIVND (reference sequence). This CDR3 is built from 18 residues. CDR3 sequence (DNA): TGTGCCAGTAGTCCGAGGACAGGGGATGGAGTATGGTACACTGAAGCTTTCTTT. Translation gives CASSPRTGDGVWYTEAFF.

The chain employs TRBV20-1 and TRBJ1-5; no firm D call. The CDR3 spans 13 residues. The germline V and J ends were trimmed by 5 bases and 4 bases, with 12 bases remaining between them. The germline V gene encodes CDR1 DFQATT and CDR2 SNEGSKA (reference sequence). The CDR3, as DNA: TGCAGTGCTCCCGATAGAGCAAATCAGCCCCAGCATTTT. As protein: CSAPDRANQPQHF.

V usage is TRBV5-1 and J usage is TRBJ2-5; D is uncertain. The CDR3 loop spans 15 amino acids. The germline gives CDR1 SGHRS, CDR2 YFSETQ. Trimming removed 4 bases at V and 2 bases at J, with 15 bases between. The CDR3 bases are TGCGCCAGCAGCCAGCCGGATAAGGCACAAGAGACCCAGTACTTC. Translation: CASSQPDKAQETQYF.

The chain joins TRBV20-1 to TRBJ1-2; tentatively, D is TRBD1 (5 bases). In germline, CDR1 is DFQATT, CDR2 SNEGSKA (reference sequence). The CDR3 loop spans 13 amino acids. Between the trimmed V and J ends, which lost 0 bases and 8 bases, there was a span of 13 bases. CDR3 sequence (DNA): TGCAGTGCTAGAGATGCCAGGGACGAGGGCTACACCTTC. As protein: CSARDARDEGYTF.

The CDR3 DNA sequence: TGTGCCAGCGCACCCCAAGGGGGGCACTACGAGCAGTACTTC. This codes for CASAPQGGHYEQYF. The chain joins TRBV7-2 to TRBJ2-7; the D call may be TRBD1 or TRBD2 (6 bases each). The CDR3 has 14 residues. Germline CDR1 is SGHTA and CDR2 is FQGNSA. Trimming left V 8 bases short and J 3 bases short, with 17 bases between.

This clonotype was picked up a small number of times. The J gene is TRBJ2-5, the V gene TRBV11-2; 7 bases fit TRBD2. Germline CDR1 reads SGHAT; CDR2 reads FQNNGV. The V and J ends lost 1 base and 1 base, in that order; junction bases with no gene match: 3. This CDR3 is built from 15 residues. This CDR3 is CASSLVRGSQETQYF. The CDR3 bases are TGTGCCAGCAGCTTAGTGCGGGGGAGCCAAGAGACCCAGTACTTC.

The CDR3 nucleotides read TGTGCCAGCAGTTTAACACAGGGGGGCCTACAGTACTTC. This sequence encodes CASSLTQGGLQYF. The chain has TRBV28 and TRBJ2-7; 8 positions match TRBD1. The CDR3 is 13 residues long. The V and J ends lost 2 bases and 10 bases, in that order; junction bases with no gene match: 7. CDR1 is MDHEN, CDR2 SYDVKM, per germline.

This clonotype came up a few times. J is TRBJ1-2 and V is TRBV5-6; D perhaps matches TRBD1 (6 bases). CDR3 length: 13 amino acids. Between the trimmed V and J ends, which lost 6 bases and 2 bases, there was a span of 11 bases. Germline CDR1 reads SGHDT; CDR2 reads YYEEEE. The CDR3: CASTRTANYGYTF. The DNA for the CDR3 is TGTGCCAGCACCAGGACAGCAAACTATGGCTACACCTTC. The full variable domain, rest sourced from reference TRBV5-6 and TRBJ1-2, is DAGVTQSPTHLIKTRGQQVTLRCSPKSGHDTVSWYQQALGQGPQFIFQYYEEEERQRGNFPDRFSGHQFPNYSSELNVNALLLGDSALYLCASTRTANYGYTFGSGTRLTVV.

This clonotype has a handful of counts. V is TRBV6-5 and J is TRBJ2-1; 8 nucleotides align to TRBD2. V gave up 10 bases and J gave up 5 bases; unmatched junction bases: 10. This CDR3 contains 14 residues. CDR1 and CDR2 from the germline V gene are MNHEY and SVGAGI. The CDR3 DNA is TGTGCCACCACCCGCGGGAGGCGCGACAATGAGCAGTTCTTC. Translating gives CATTRGRRDNEQFF.

This clonotype showed up just a few times. The gene calls are TRBV28 and TRBJ1-4; D is ambiguous. V lost 5 bases to trimming and J lost 9 bases, with 22 bases between them. Germline V CDR1 and CDR2: MDHEN, SYDVKM. CDR3 size: 16 residues. The CDR3 DNA follows: TGTGCCAGCAGTGCGACGGGGAAGGGCGGGCGTCAAAAACTGTTTTTT. It is translated as CASSATGKGGRQKLFF.

The chain uses TRBV6-1 and TRBJ1-1, with 8 positions matching TRBD1. Germline loops: CDR1 MNHNS, CDR2 SASEGT. This CDR3 comprises 14 residues. The ends lost 1 base at V and 6 bases at J; junction bases unmatched: 4. In DNA form, the CDR3 reads TGTGCCAGCAGTGAAGGACAGGGGTGGGCTGAAGCTTTCTTT. Encoded protein: CASSEGQGWAEAFF.

This clonotype was detected only a few times. The genes are TRBV7-2 and TRBJ2-3; TRBD2 agrees at 10 bases. The germline V gene encodes CDR1 SGHTA and CDR2 FQGNSA. This CDR3 region has 17 residues. The trim removed 2 bases at V and 5 bases at J, leaving 10 bases unmatched. The CDR3 sequence is CASSLNRASGRGDTQYF. The CDR3 DNA follows: TGTGCCAGCAGCTTAAACAGGGCTAGCGGGAGAGGAGATACGCAGTATTTT.

This clonotype appeared many times. V and J are TRBV7-8 and TRBJ1-4; 8 nucleotides line up with TRBD1. CDR1 is SGHVS, CDR2 FQNEAQ, per germline. J lost 7 bases, V lost 4 bases, and 14 bases had no gene match. CDR3 length: 17 residues. The CDR3 here is CASSSDSGQGAGEKLFF. DNA for the CDR3: TGTGCCAGCAGCTCTGATTCAGGACAGGGTGCGGGTGAAAAACTGTTTTTT.

This clonotype has only a few counts. This chain uses TRBV7-2 with TRBJ2-2; 10 bases agree with TRBD1. Trimming removed 6 bases from V and 4 bases from J; junction bases left unmatched: 11. This CDR3 is built from 17 residues. CDR1 is SGHTA and CDR2 is FQGNSA in the germline V gene. The CDR3 bases are TGTGCCAGCAGAACAATCGGACAGGGGGTTTCCACCGGGGAGCTGTTTTTT. This encodes CASRTIGQGVSTGELFF.

The V call is TRBV3-1, the J call TRBJ2-2; the D is unclear. The CDR3 runs to 14 residues. V lost 1 base to trimming and J lost 6 bases, with 9 bases between them. CDR1 LGHDT and CDR2 YNNKEL come from the germline V gene (reference sequence). CDR3 region: CASSQVRGSGELFF. CDR3 bases: TGTGCCAGCAGCCAAGTACGTGGGTCCGGGGAGCTGTTTTTT.

The CDR3 nucleotides read TGTGCCACTTCTACGGTACGGGGCACCGGGGAGCTGTTTTTT. Its protein is CATSTVRGTGELFF. The chain employs TRBV10-3 and TRBJ2-2, with D possibly being TRBD2 (5 bases). The CDR3 totals 14 residues. With 10 bases removed from V and 4 bases from J, the gap between germline ends came to 16 bases. Germline-derived CDR1 and CDR2 are ENHRY and SYGVKD.

The rearrangement links TRBV20-1 to TRBJ2-1, with D unclear. Trimming took off 2 bases at V and 5 bases at J, with 16 bases between the two ends. CDR3 length: 15 residues. CDR1 and CDR2 from the germline V gene are DFQATT and SNEGSKA (reference sequence). The CDR3 DNA is TGCAGTGCTAGAAGCCATTCCACAAGCAACAATGAGCAGTTCTTC. It encodes CSARSHSTSNNEQFF.

This clonotype showed up just a few times. As DNA, the CDR3 is TGTGCCAGCAGCTTAAGAGGTACCGGCTTTTGGGATACGCAGTATTTT. Protein: CASSLRGTGFWDTQYF. V gene TRBV7-2 combines with J gene TRBJ2-3; the D is unclear. The CDR3 is 16 residues long. Looked up from germline, CDR1 is SGHTA and CDR2 is FQGNSA. Trimming pared 2 bases from V and 6 bases from J, leaving 18 bases between.

This rearrangement joins TRBV19 to TRBJ1-2; D uncertain. Germline V gene sequence: CDR1 LNHDA, CDR2 SQIVND (reference sequence). Trimming stripped 0 bases from V and 6 bases from J, with 17 bases between. CDR3 size: 16 residues. The CDR3 protein is CASSIDRIRTTHGYTF. The CDR3 DNA is TGTGCCAGTAGTATAGATCGCATTAGGACTACTCATGGCTACACCTTC.

The CDR3, as DNA: TGTGCCAGCAGCGTCGAGTCCTACGAGCAGTACTTC. Its translation is CASSVESYEQYF. The chain uses TRBV7-2 and TRBJ2-7; D not resolved. Germline CDR1 SGHTA, CDR2 FQGNSA. V was cut by 5 bases and J by 1 base, with 6 bases left in between. The CDR3 is 12 residues long.